The 21 T cell receptor beta chains below were found in one sample sequenced in a study of blood T cells in healthy people across ages. A J-beta primer mix and a sample-barcoded 5' primer were used in a second PCR of roughly 6 to 11 cycles. TCRdb re-called the 5' RACE reads with MiXCR, one entry per CDR3 protein. The table shows some 1,800,000 distinct CDR3 sequences, with about two fifths occurring only once. The sequencing sample was made of blood. These receptors all come from a human donor in good health.

This clonotype occurred a few times. The chain uses TRBV9 and TRBJ2-1, with D uncertain. The germline gives CDR1 SGDLS, CDR2 YYNGEE. V shed 1 base and J shed 5 bases, with 16 bases lying between them. The CDR3 is 16 residues long. In DNA form, the CDR3 reads TGTGCCAGCAGCGTATTATTGGACCCCGTCAACAATGAGCAGTTCTTC. This sequence encodes CASSVLLDPVNNEQFF. Using reference TRBV9 and TRBJ2-1 for the parts outside the CDR3, the full variable domain is DSGVTQTPKHLITATGQRVTLRCSPRSGDLSVYWYQQSLDQGLQFLIQYYNGEERAKGNILERFSAQQFPDLHSELNLSSLELGDSALYFCASSVLLDPVNNEQFFGPGTRLTVL.

This clonotype was seen more than once but under ten times. The chain carries TRBV28 and TRBJ1-2; 8 positions match TRBD1. CDR1 MDHEN and CDR2 SYDVKM come from the germline V gene. This CDR3 region has 14 residues. Trimming at V came to 6 bases and at J to 3 bases, leaving 6 bases not matched to a gene. This chain's CDR3 is CASREDRGYYGYTF. The CDR3 bases are TGTGCCAGCAGGGAAGACAGGGGATACTATGGCTACACCTTC.

The rearrangement joins TRBV20-1 to TRBJ2-1, with TRBD2 identical over 13 bases. This CDR3 region has 15 residues. J was trimmed by 7 bases and V by 4 bases; bases with no gene match: 7. The germline CDR1 and CDR2 sequences are DFQATT and SNEGSKA (reference sequence). The CDR3: CSAILTSGGTNEQFF. The CDR3 bases are TGCAGTGCTATACTGACTAGCGGGGGGACAAATGAGCAGTTCTTC.

This clonotype was observed many times. This chain joins TRBV27 and TRBJ2-1; D assignment may be TRBD1 or TRBD2 (6 bases each). CDR1 MNHEY and CDR2 SMNVEV come from the germline V gene (reference sequence). V lost 2 bases and J 9 bases, leaving 8 bases between the germline ends. The CDR3 sequence is 12 residues long. The CDR3 DNA follows: TGTGCCAGCAGTTTACGGGGGCGTGAGCAGTTCTTC. Its translation is CASSLRGREQFF.

J is TRBJ2-7 and V is TRBV7-2; 9 bases are a match to TRBD1. The CDR3 has 15 amino acids. Per the germline V gene, CDR1 is SGHTA and CDR2 is FQGNSA. The V and J ends lost 5 bases and 2 bases, in that order; junction bases with no gene match: 7. The CDR3 DNA follows: TGTGCCAGCAGCCAGAGGACAGGGGATCCCTACGAGCAGTACTTC. Its protein is CASSQRTGDPYEQYF.

This sequence joins TRBV18 and TRBJ2-1; possibly TRBD2 for D (6 bases). The CDR3 sequence is 15 residues long. Trimming took off 2 bases at V and 6 bases at J, with 14 bases between the two ends. The germline CDR1 and CDR2 sequences are KGHSH and LQKENI. The CDR3 nucleotides are TGTGCCAGCTCACCAGCGGGGACGGTAGGCAATGAGCAGTTCTTC. Encoded protein: CASSPAGTVGNEQFF.

This chain connects TRBV27 to TRBJ1-6; 7 bases map to TRBD1. With V trimmed by 3 bases and J by 9 bases, 5 bases remained unmatched. Germline V lookup: CDR1 MNHEY, CDR2 SMNVEV (reference sequence). The CDR3 loop spans 14 amino acids. CDR3 DNA sequence: TGTGCCAGCAGTTTGACAGGGTTAGCTTCACCCCTCCACTTT. This gives the protein CASSLTGLASPLHF.

The rearrangement uses TRBV5-1 and TRBJ1-2, with D perhaps matching TRBD1 (5 bases). Per the germline V gene, CDR1 is SGHRS and CDR2 is YFSETQ. The CDR3 extends over 14 amino acids. V lost 4 bases and J 8 bases, leaving 18 bases between the germline ends. This chain's CDR3 is CASSLDRTPRGYTF. The CDR3 DNA follows: TGCGCCAGCAGCCTAGACAGAACTCCTAGAGGCTACACCTTC.

This clonotype turned up a few times. V gene TRBV20-1 combines with J gene TRBJ2-7; a possible D gene is TRBD2 (6 bases). CDR3 length equals 16 residues. Trimming pared 2 bases from V and 1 base from J, leaving 18 bases between. Germline CDR1 and CDR2: DFQATT and SNEGSKA (reference sequence). The CDR3 DNA follows: TGCAGTGCTAGACAGGGACTTTCCGGGTCGTCCTACGAGCAGTACTTC. It specifies CSARQGLSGSSYEQYF.

This clonotype was counted a few times. The V and J genes are TRBV2 and TRBJ1-5; D remains ambiguous. Trimming shortened V by 4 bases and J by 7 bases, and 5 bases separated the two germline ends. The CDR3 is made up of 11 amino acids. The germline V gene has CDR1 SNHLY and CDR2 FYNNEI. CDR3 coding DNA: TGTGCCAGCAGTGTTGGGCAGCCCCAGCATTTT. Encoded protein: CASSVGQPQHF.

As regards this clonotype: Compared with germline, one end of the junction differs, possibly owing to a read error. The chain joins TRBV4-3 to TRBJ1-5; D gene uncertain. CDR3 length equals 14 residues. The germline V gene has CDR1 LGHNA and CDR2 YSLEER. Written as DNA, the CDR3 is TGCGCCAGCAGCCAAACGGTGCAGAATCAACCCCAGCATTTT. It is translated as CASSQTVQNQPQHF.

The chain combines TRBV3-1 with TRBJ1-1, with D possibly matching TRBD1 (6 bases). Germline values: CDR1 LGHDT, CDR2 YNNKEL (reference sequence). The CDR3 has 15 residues. V lost 3 bases to trimming and J lost 1 base, with 12 bases between them. CDR3 protein: CASSQGGHRNTEAFF. The CDR3 DNA follows: TGTGCCAGCAGCCAGGGGGGACACAGGAACACTGAAGCTTTCTTT.

This clonotype was counted a few times. The chain carries TRBV20-1 and TRBJ2-1; D is ambiguous. V lost 6 bases to trimming and J lost 3 bases, with 12 bases between them. From germline, CDR1 is DFQATT and CDR2 SNEGSKA (reference sequence). This CDR3 spans 13 amino acids. The CDR3 DNA reads as TGCAGTGCAAGGGCGGCCAACTACAATGAGCAGTTCTTC. Translating it yields CSARAANYNEQFF.

This clonotype was observed a handful of times. This sequence joins TRBV27 and TRBJ2-5, with TRBD2 identical over 13 bases. The CDR3 loop spans 16 amino acids. V was clipped by 6 bases and J by 4 bases; unmatched bases: 8. CDR1 is MNHEY and CDR2 is SMNVEV in the germline V gene (reference sequence). The CDR3 loop reads CASSPARLAGGETQYF. In nucleotides, the CDR3 is TGTGCCAGCAGCCCAGCCCGACTAGCGGGGGGAGAGACCCAGTACTTC.

J is TRBJ2-7 and V is TRBV5-1; 10 bases align to TRBD1. The CDR3 length is 16 residues. V lost 4 bases to trimming and J lost 4 bases; unmatched junction nucleotides: 11. Germline V gene sequence: CDR1 SGHRS, CDR2 YFSETQ. DNA of the CDR3: TGCGCCAGCAGCGTGACAGGGGGCGGCTCCCTGTACGAGCAGTACTTC. It yields the protein CASSVTGGGSLYEQYF.

The chain employs TRBV20-1 and TRBJ1-2; 9 bases line up with TRBD1. V was pared by 7 bases and J by 7 bases, with 13 bases of the junction left unmatched. The CDR3 sequence is 14 residues long. Germline V gives CDR1 DFQATT, CDR2 SNEGSKA (reference sequence). CDR3 sequence reads: CSVEGQGGYGGYTF. DNA of the CDR3: TGCAGTGTCGAGGGACAGGGAGGTTATGGTGGCTACACCTTC.

The gene calls are TRBV5-1 and TRBJ2-5; 7 bases agree with TRBD1. Germline V gene sequence: CDR1 SGHRS, CDR2 YFSETQ. Trimming at V came to 4 bases and at J to 0 bases, leaving 3 bases not matched to a gene. CDR3 length equals 14 residues. CDR3 sequence reads: CASSVGQDQETQYF. DNA of the CDR3: TGCGCCAGCAGCGTCGGACAGGACCAAGAGACCCAGTACTTC. Drawing the rest from reference TRBV5-1 and TRBJ2-5, the complete variable domain is KAGVTQTPRYLIKTRGQQVTLSCSPISGHRSVSWYQQTPGQGLQFLFEYFSETQRNKGNFPGRFSGRQFSNSRSEMNVSTLELGDSALYLCASSVGQDQETQYFGPGTRLLVL.

This clonotype was recorded a few times. V is TRBV28 and J is TRBJ2-1; D not certain. Germline values: CDR1 MDHEN, CDR2 SYDVKM. With 5 bases removed from V and 8 bases from J, the gap between germline ends came to 10 bases. This CDR3 is built from 12 residues. The CDR3 bases are TGTGCCAGCAGTCTATTTATGGATGAGCAGTTCTTC. It is translated as CASSLFMDEQFF.

This clonotype has only a few counts. J is TRBJ2-7 and V is TRBV25-1; D call uncertain. The J call could be wrong; TRBJ2-5 is a better fit for the DNA end. The germline CDR1 and CDR2 sequences are MGHDK and SYGVNS. The CDR3 contains 15 residues. The CDR3 loop is CASSPYGRLSETQYF. CDR3 DNA sequence: TGTGCCAGCAGTCCTTACGGTAGATTGAGCGAGACCCAGTACTTC.

This chain joins TRBV27 and TRBJ1-2, with TRBD1 as a possible D gene (6 bases). The CDR3 consists of 12 residues. Trimming stripped 6 bases from V and 8 bases from J, with 13 bases between. Germline loops: CDR1 MNHEY, CDR2 SMNVEV (reference sequence). CDR3 DNA: TGTGCCAGCAGACAGGGTACGCGGGGCTACACCTTC. Protein: CASRQGTRGYTF.

The CDR3 loop is CATSDQALGHEQFF. In nucleotides, the CDR3 is TGTGCCACCAGTGATCAGGCCCTGGGGCATGAGCAGTTCTTC. The chain employs TRBV24-1 and TRBJ2-1; the D gene is possibly TRBD1 (5 bases). The length of the CDR3 is 14 residues. Per germline, CDR1 KGHDR and CDR2 SFDVKD. Between the trimmed V and J ends, which lost 3 bases and 8 bases, there was a span of 13 bases.